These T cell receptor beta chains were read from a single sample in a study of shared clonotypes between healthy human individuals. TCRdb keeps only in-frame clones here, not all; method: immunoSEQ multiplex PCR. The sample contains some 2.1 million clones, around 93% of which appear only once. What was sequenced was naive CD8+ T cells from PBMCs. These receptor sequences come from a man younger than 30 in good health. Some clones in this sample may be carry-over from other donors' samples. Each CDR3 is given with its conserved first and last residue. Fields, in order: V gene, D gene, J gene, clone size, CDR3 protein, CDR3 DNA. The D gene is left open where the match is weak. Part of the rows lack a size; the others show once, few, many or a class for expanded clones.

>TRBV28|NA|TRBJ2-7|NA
CASSPAGYEQYF
TGTGCCAGCAGTCCCGCTGGATACGAGCAGTACTTC
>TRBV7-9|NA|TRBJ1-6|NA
CASRGINSPLHF
TGTGCCAGCAGGGGGATTAATTCACCCCTCCACTTT
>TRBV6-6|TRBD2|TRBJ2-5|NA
CASSYGRGGPQYF
TGTGCCAGCAGCTATGGACGGGGGGGGCCCCAGTACTTC
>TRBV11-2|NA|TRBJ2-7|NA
CASSYGQTYEQYF
TGTGCCAGCAGCTATGGACAGACATACGAGCAGTACTTC
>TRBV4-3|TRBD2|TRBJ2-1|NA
CASSQDPGLADLSYNEQFF
TGCGCCAGCAGCCAAGACCCGGGACTAGCGGACCTCTCCTACAATGAGCAGTTCTTC
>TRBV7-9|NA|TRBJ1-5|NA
CASSFGAYGQPQHF
TGTGCCAGCAGCTTCGGGGCCTATGGTCAGCCCCAGCATTTT
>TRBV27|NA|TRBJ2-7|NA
CASSFRRYYEQYF
TGTGCCAGCAGTTTTCGTCGGTACTACGAGCAGTACTTC
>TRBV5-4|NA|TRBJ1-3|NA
CASRVGNTIYF
TGTGCCAGCAGAGTCGGAAACACCATATATTTT
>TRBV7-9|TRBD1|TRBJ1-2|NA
CASSADRVGYGYTF
TGTGCCAGCAGCGCGGACAGGGTAGGCTATGGCTACACCTTC
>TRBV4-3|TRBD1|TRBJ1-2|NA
CASSQDTRQGHGYTF
TGCGCCAGCAGCCAAGATACTCGACAGGGGCATGGCTACACCTTC
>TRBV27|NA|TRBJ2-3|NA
CASSLMTAGGTDTQYF
TGTGCCAGCAGTTTAATGACGGCAGGGGGCACAGATACGCAGTATTTT
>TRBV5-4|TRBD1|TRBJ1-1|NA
CASSSGTGVWNTEAFF
TGTGCCAGCAGCTCCGGGACAGGGGTCTGGAACACTGAAGCTTTCTTT
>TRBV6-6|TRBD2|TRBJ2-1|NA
CASSYFSGRAEYEQFF
TGTGCCAGCAGTTACTTTAGCGGGAGGGCCGAGTATGAGCAGTTCTTC
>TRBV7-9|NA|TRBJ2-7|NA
CASSSGDPFGYF
TGTGCCAGCAGCTCCGGAGACCCATTTGGGTACTTC
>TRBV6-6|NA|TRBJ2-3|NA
CASSYSPYVETDTQYF
TGTGCCAGCAGTTACTCTCCCTACGTAGAAACAGATACGCAGTATTTT
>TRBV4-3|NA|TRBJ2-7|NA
CASSLKTGPFDEQYF
TGCGCCAGCAGCCTTAAGACCGGGCCCTTCGACGAGCAGTACTTC
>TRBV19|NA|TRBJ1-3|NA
CASSRTAHSGNTIYF
TGTGCCAGTAGTCGGACAGCGCACTCTGGAAACACCATATATTTT
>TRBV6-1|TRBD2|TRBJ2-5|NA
CASSEVDGRHETQYF
TGTGCCAGCAGTGAAGTGGACGGGAGGCACGAGACCCAGTACTTC
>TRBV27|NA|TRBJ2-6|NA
CASSSRGPGANVLTF
TGTGCCAGCAGTTCTCGGGGGCCTGGGGCCAACGTCCTGACTTTC
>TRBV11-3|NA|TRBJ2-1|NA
CASSSRGAEAFEQFF
TGTGCCAGCAGCTCTCGAGGGGCCGAGGCATTCGAGCAGTTCTTC
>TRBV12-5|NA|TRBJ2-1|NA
CASGLNSYNEQFF
TGTGCTAGTGGTTTGAATAGTTACAATGAGCAGTTCTTC
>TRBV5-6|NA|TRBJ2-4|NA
CASSLALAKNIQYF
TGTGCCAGCAGCTTGGCGCTAGCCAAAAACATTCAGTACTTC
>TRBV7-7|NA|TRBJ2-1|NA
CASSFSTTSEQFF
TGTGCCAGCAGCTTTTCGACTACCAGTGAGCAGTTCTTC
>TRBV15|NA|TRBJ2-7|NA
CATSMGRTYEQYF
TGTGCCACCAGCATGGGGAGGACCTACGAGCAGTACTTC
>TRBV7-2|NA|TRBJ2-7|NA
CASSGEGGTSRYEQYF
TGTGCCAGCAGCGGAGAGGGCGGGACATCGCGATACGAGCAGTACTTC
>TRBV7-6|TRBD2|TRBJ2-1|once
CASSLAPPLAGGDYNEQFF
TGTGCCAGCAGCTTAGCCCCCCCTCTAGCGGGAGGGGACTACAATGAGCAGTTCTTC
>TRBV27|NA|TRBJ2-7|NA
CASSLSPPYEQYF
TGTGCCAGCAGTTTATCGCCACCCTACGAGCAGTACTTC
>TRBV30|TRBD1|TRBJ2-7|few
CAWSRTGGYEQYF
TGTGCCTGGAGTCGGACAGGGGGCTACGAGCAGTACTTC
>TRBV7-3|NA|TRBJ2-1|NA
CASSPDGGSYNEQFF
TGTGCCAGCAGCCCCGATGGGGGCTCCTACAATGAGCAGTTCTTC
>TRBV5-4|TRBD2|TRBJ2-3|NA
CASSWGLAGVTDTQYF
TGTGCCAGCAGCTGGGGGCTAGCGGGAGTTACAGATACGCAGTATTTT
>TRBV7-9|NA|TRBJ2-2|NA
CASSLRPGELFF
TGTGCCAGCAGCTTACGGCCCGGGGAGCTGTTTTTT
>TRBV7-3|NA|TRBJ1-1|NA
CASSLKTLLSNTEAFF
TGTGCCAGCAGCTTAAAGACCCTGCTATCTAACACTGAAGCTTTCTTT
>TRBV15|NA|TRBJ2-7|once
CATSRERGDSYEQYF
TGTGCCACCAGCAGAGAGAGGGGGGACTCCTACGAGCAGTACTTC
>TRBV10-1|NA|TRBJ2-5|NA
CARFPEGHRETQYF
TGCGCCAGGTTCCCGGAGGGCCACCGGGAGACCCAGTACTTC
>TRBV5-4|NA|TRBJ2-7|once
CASSPSRDYEQYF
TGTGCCAGCAGCCCCAGCAGGGATTACGAGCAGTACTTC
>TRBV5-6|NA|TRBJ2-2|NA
CASSLGQMNTGELFF
TGTGCCAGCAGCTTGGGTCAAATGAACACCGGGGAGCTGTTTTTT
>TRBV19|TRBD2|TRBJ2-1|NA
CASSIARGGASYEQFF
TGTGCCAGTAGTATAGCCCGGGGAGGGGCTAGTTATGAGCAGTTCTTC
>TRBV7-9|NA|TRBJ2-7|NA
CASSSTGLRPYEQYF
TGTGCCAGCAGCTCGACGGGACTGAGGCCCTACGAGCAGTACTTC
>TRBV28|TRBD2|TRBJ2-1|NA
CASSSIGRTSLRSGNEQFF
TGTGCCAGCAGTTCGATTGGTCGGACTAGCCTCCGGTCGGGGAATGAGCAGTTCTTC
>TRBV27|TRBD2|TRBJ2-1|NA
CASSWGTSGNEQFF
TGTGCCAGCAGTTGGGGGACTAGTGGCAATGAGCAGTTCTTC
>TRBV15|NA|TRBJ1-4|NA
CATSPRGGLNEKLFF
TGTGCCACCAGCCCCAGAGGAGGTCTAAATGAAAAACTGTTTTTT
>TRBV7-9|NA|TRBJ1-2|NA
CASSLDATGLLLYGYTF
TGTGCCAGCAGCTTAGACGCGACAGGCCTTCTCCTCTATGGCTACACCTTC
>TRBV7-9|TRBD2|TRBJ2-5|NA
CASSSGTSGKETQYF
TGTGCCAGCAGCTCCGGGACTAGCGGGAAAGAGACCCAGTACTTC
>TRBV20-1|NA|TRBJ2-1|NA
CSGNNEQFF
TGCAGTGGCAACAATGAGCAGTTCTTC
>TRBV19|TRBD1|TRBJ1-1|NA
CASSPGGFTEAFF
TGTGCCAGTTCTCCAGGGGGCTTTACTGAAGCTTTCTTT
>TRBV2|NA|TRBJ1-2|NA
CASSPGQRYTF
TGTGCCAGCAGCCCTGGACAACGCTACACCTTC